These 18 T cell receptor beta chains share one sample of origin, sequenced in a study of CD8+ T cells in alopecia areata. CD4+ cells obtained from four to six patients were subjected to sorting into CD25+CD127- cells. It was cDNA, reverse transcribed from extracted RNA, that served as the sequencing template. Only in-frame clones appear in the TCRdb table, and some are missing; sequencing was by immunoSEQ multiplex PCR. The sample comprises approximately 13,000 clones, around three fifths of which are singletons, and roughly 3.5% rests with the top ten. Sequencing was carried out using CD4+ Tregs sorted from blood. These receptors all stem from a human donor with alopecia areata.

This rearrangement joins TRBV11-1 to TRBJ2-3; 14 bases align to TRBD2. V was pared by 4 bases and J by 3 bases, with 3 bases of the junction left unmatched. The germline V gene encodes CDR1 SGHAT and CDR2 FQDESV (reference sequence). This CDR3 has 16 residues. The CDR3, as DNA: TGTGCCAGCAGCTCCGGACTAGCGGGAGGAACAGATACGCAGTATTTT. This sequence encodes CASSSGLAGGTDTQYF.

V is TRBV7-3 and J is TRBJ2-2; D is unresolved. Germline values: CDR1 SGHTA, CDR2 FQGTGA. The CDR3 consists of 13 residues. The ends were cut back, 5 bases at V and 3 bases at J, with 7 bases in the middle. The CDR3 DNA follows: TGTGCCAGCAGCGCCTCTTACACCGGGGAGCTGTTTTTT. It yields the protein CASSASYTGELFF.

This chain connects TRBV6-5 to TRBJ1-5, with D possibly being TRBD1 (5 bases). V was pared by 1 base and J by 5 bases, with 9 bases between. CDR1 and CDR2 from the germline V gene are MNHEY and SVGAGI. The CDR3 consists of 14 residues. For the CDR3, the DNA is TGTGCCAGCAGTTACTATTCAGGGTATCAGCCCCAGCATTTT. This encodes CASSYYSGYQPQHF.

This clone was observed a few times. The chain employs TRBV27 and TRBJ2-7, with D perhaps TRBD2 (6 bases). The CDR3 sequence is 16 residues long. Between the trimmed V and J ends, which lost 1 base and 3 bases, there was a span of 16 bases. Germline V lookup: CDR1 MNHEY, CDR2 SMNVEV (reference sequence). CDR3 residues: CASSLYTSRRYYEQYF. The CDR3 nucleotides are TGTGCCAGCAGTTTATATACTAGCCGTAGGTACTACGAGCAGTACTTC.

By proportion, this clone is medium-sized. The rearrangement uses TRBV28 and TRBJ1-2; D gene unclear. CDR3 length equals 12 residues. V lost 4 bases and J lost 3, with 6 bases in between. Germline CDR1 is MDHEN and CDR2 is SYDVKM. The CDR3 spells CASSWADYGYTF. As DNA, the CDR3 is TGTGCCAGCAGTTGGGCAGACTATGGCTACACCTTC.

The J gene is TRBJ2-5, the V gene TRBV7-3; TRBD2 is a possible D gene (6 bases). Germline V gene sequence: CDR1 SGHTA, CDR2 FQGTGA. This CDR3 spans 15 amino acids. Trimming shortened V by 6 bases and J by 6 bases, and 20 bases separated the two germline ends. CDR3 DNA: TGTGCCAGCAGGTCCTTAGCCGAGGGAGGAAAGACCCAGTACTTC. Residues: CASRSLAEGGKTQYF.

The chain has TRBV5-1 and TRBJ2-7, with TRBD1 matching 10 bases. This CDR3 contains 16 residues. V gave up 0 bases and J gave up 6 bases; unmatched junction bases: 9. Germline CDR1 is SGHRS and CDR2 is YFSETQ. This CDR3 is CASSLASGTGVGEQYF. CDR3 DNA sequence: TGCGCCAGCAGCTTGGCATCCGGGACAGGGGTAGGCGAGCAGTACTTC.

The rearrangement joins TRBV6-5 to TRBJ1-2; D possibly corresponds to TRBD1 (5 bases). The length of the CDR3 is 14 residues. The ends were cut back, 2 bases at V and 7 bases at J, with 14 bases in the middle. The V gene's germline CDR1 is MNHEY and CDR2 SVGAGI. In nucleotides, the CDR3 is TGTGCCAGCAGTTACCTGGGGACTTTGGGTGGCTACACCTTC. Its translation: CASSYLGTLGGYTF.

The genes are TRBV4-1 and TRBJ1-1; 7 bases are shared with TRBD1. This CDR3 is 15 amino acids long. The V and J ends lost 3 bases and 1 base, in that order; junction bases with no gene match: 5. Germline assignment: CDR1 MGHRA and CDR2 YSYEKL. CDR3 region: CASSHTGARNTEAFF. The CDR3 region has the DNA TGCGCCAGCAGCCACACAGGGGCAAGGAACACTGAAGCTTTCTTT.

This clone was seen just once. The chain couples TRBV27 to TRBJ1-2, with D possibly matching TRBD1 (5 bases). Germline CDR1 MNHEY, CDR2 SMNVEV (reference sequence). V dropped 4 bases and J dropped 2 bases, with 14 bases sitting between them. This CDR3 spans 15 amino acids. The CDR3: CASSSWGGTNYGYTF. In DNA, the CDR3 is TGTGCCAGCAGTTCGTGGGGCGGCACCAACTATGGCTACACCTTC.

V gene TRBV27 combines with J gene TRBJ1-5; weak D call: TRBD1 (5 bases). The CDR3 sequence is 16 residues long. CDR1 is MNHEY and CDR2 is SMNVEV in the germline V gene (reference sequence). The V end was cut by 5 bases, the J end by 6 bases, with 20 bases between. CDR3 loop: CASSASSGPSGQPQHF. The CDR3 DNA reads TGTGCCAGCAGTGCCTCGTCGGGGCCGAGCGGTCAGCCCCAGCATTTT.

With respect to this clone: One junction end does not reproduce the germline sequence, and a read error may be involved. The rearrangement links TRBV5-1 to TRBJ2-7; no clear D. Germline assignment: CDR1 SGHRS and CDR2 YFSETQ. The CDR3 runs 14 residues. The CDR3 is CASSLAQVEFERYF. CDR3 sequence (DNA): TGCGCCAGCAGCTTGGCTCAAGTCGAGTTCGAGCGGTACTTC.

The J gene is TRBJ2-1, the V gene TRBV2; 10 bases agree with TRBD2. CDR1 and CDR2 from the germline V gene are SNHLY and FYNNEI. Unmatched junction bases numbered 13, after V lost 2 bases and J lost 12 bases. CDR3 length: 16 amino acids. CDR3 in DNA: TGTGCCAGCAGTGAATTTTTTGGTCTAGCGGGAGTTACGCAGTTCTTC. This gives the protein CASSEFFGLAGVTQFF.

The chain links TRBV19 to TRBJ1-5; D remains unclear. Germline CDR1 and CDR2: LNHDA and SQIVND (reference sequence). This CDR3 is 13 amino acids long. With 5 bases removed from V and 5 bases from J, the gap between germline ends came to 10 bases. CDR3 sequence reads: CASSGMGYQPQHF. DNA for the CDR3: TGTGCCAGTAGTGGCATGGGGTATCAGCCCCAGCATTTT.

This clone was observed a few times. V is TRBV10-2 and J is TRBJ1-1, with 8 positions matching TRBD1. J gave up 6 bases and V 8 bases, and 11 bases lay outside the gene matches. Germline CDR1 is WSHSY and CDR2 is SAAADI. The CDR3 runs to 14 residues. The CDR3 loop reads CASCNRGRVAEAFF. The CDR3 nucleotides read TGCGCCAGCTGTAACAGGGGGAGGGTGGCTGAAGCTTTCTTT.

The chain uses TRBV30 and TRBJ2-3; tentative D call: TRBD1 (6 bases). The CDR3 consists of 14 residues. Trimming stripped 4 bases from V and 4 bases from J, with 15 bases between. Germline values: CDR1 GTSNPN, CDR2 SVGIG (reference sequence). The CDR3 region has the DNA TGTGCCTGGACCCAGGGACACCCCCCAGATACGCAGTATTTT. It specifies CAWTQGHPPDTQYF.

This rearrangement joins TRBV16 to TRBJ1-2, with a possible D match to TRBD1 (6 bases). The CDR3 is 14 amino acids. Germline CDR1 KGHSY, CDR2 FQNENV. Trimming removed 4 bases from V and 1 base from J, with 10 bases in between. The CDR3 loop is CASSLMDSNYGYTF. The CDR3, as DNA: TGTGCCAGCAGCCTAATGGACAGTAACTATGGCTACACCTTC.

The chain combines TRBV7-9 with TRBJ2-5; TRBD2 matches at 8 bases. This CDR3 comprises 14 residues. Losses at the gene ends were 5 bases for V and 9 bases for J; bases not matched to a gene: 11. Germline V gene sequence: CDR1 SEHNR, CDR2 FQNEAQ (reference sequence). CDR3 protein: CASSLLAAGGAQYF. DNA for the CDR3: TGTGCCAGCAGCCTCCTAGCGGCGGGGGGAGCCCAGTACTTC.